Below are 23 T cell receptor beta chains sequenced from a single sample in a study of blood T cell repertoires in COVID-19. Produced via immunoSEQ multiplex PCR; TCRdb's table is partial and in-frame only. Counted here are over 100,000 clones, 90% to 95% occurring once; the ten biggest clones make up 5% to 6.5%. Sequenced input: peripheral blood. Source of these receptors: a human donor in a cohort sampled during active COVID-19.

Points on this clone: The identical CDR3 is also encoded by other nucleotide sequences in the sample. V and J are TRBV27 and TRBJ1-6; D may be TRBD1 (5 bases). CDR3 length: 16 amino acids. Looked up from germline, CDR1 is MNHEY and CDR2 is SMNVEV (reference sequence). Trimming removed 2 bases at V and 0 bases at J, with 8 bases between. CDR3 sequence: CASSLQGSSYNSPLHF. CDR3 DNA: TGTGCCAGCAGTTTACAGGGCAGCTCCTATAATTCACCCCTCCACTTT.

The chain links TRBV9 to TRBJ2-7; 11 positions match TRBD2. The CDR3 contains 15 residues. V shed 4 bases and J 9 bases; nucleotides not matched to a gene: 12. Germline CDR1 is SGDLS and CDR2 is YYNGEE. Written as DNA, the CDR3 is TGTGCCAGCAGCCCCGGGGGGGTAGCGGGGGGGCGGCAGTACTTC. Residues: CASSPGGVAGGRQYF. Looking up the rest from reference TRBV9 and TRBJ2-7 gives the full variable domain: DSGVTQTPKHLITATGQRVTLRCSPRSGDLSVYWYQQSLDQGLQFLIQYYNGEERAKGNILERFSAQQFPDLHSELNLSSLELGDSALYFCASSPGGVAGGRQYFGPGTRLTVT.

The chain links TRBV11-3 to TRBJ2-1, with 8 bases matching TRBD1. Trimming took 4 bases from V and 7 from J; bases not matched to a gene: 12. CDR1 is SGHNT, CDR2 YENEEA, per germline. The length of the CDR3 is 16 residues. CDR3: CASSSPDRGSRNEQFF. The DNA of the CDR3 is TGTGCCAGCAGCTCTCCCGACAGGGGATCCCGGAATGAGCAGTTCTTC. The variable domain in full, with the rest retrieved from reference TRBV11-3 and TRBJ2-1, is EAGVVQSPRYKIIEKKQPVAFWCNPISGHNTLYWYLQNLGQGPELLIRYENEEAVDDSQLPKDRFSAERLKGVDSTLKIQPAELGDSAVYLCASSSPDRGSRNEQFFGPGTRLTVL.

This chain uses TRBV3-1 (or the pseudogene TRBV3-2) with TRBJ2-3; TRBD2 matches 10 bases. Germline V CDR1 and CDR2: LGHDT, YNNKEL (reference sequence). The V and J ends lost 3 bases and 2 bases, in that order; junction bases with no gene match: 5. The CDR3 runs 16 residues. CDR3 DNA: TGTGCCAGCAGCCAGTGGACTAGCGGCCCCACAGATACGCAGTATTTT. Protein: CASSQWTSGPTDTQYF.

This chain joins TRBV7-2 and TRBJ2-1; D remains unclear. Trimming cost V 3 bases and J 3 bases, with 6 bases left between them. The germline V gene encodes CDR1 SGHTA and CDR2 FQGNSA. The CDR3 is 13 residues long. CDR3: CASSFAVYNEQFF. The CDR3 DNA reads as TGTGCCAGCAGCTTTGCGGTCTACAATGAGCAGTTCTTC.

The chain has TRBV2 and TRBJ1-6; D is ambiguous. The CDR3 length is 14 residues. Germline V CDR1 and CDR2: SNHLY, FYNNEI. Trimming removed 7 bases at V and 7 bases at J, with 14 bases between. The CDR3, as DNA: TGTGCCAGCAAGGGTGGGAGGGAAAATTCACCCCTCCACTTT. Its protein product is CASKGGRENSPLHF. Full variable domain (remainder filled in from reference TRBV2 and TRBJ1-6): EPEVTQTPSHQVTQMGQEVILRCVPISNHLYFYWYRQILGQKVEFLVSFYNNEISEKSEIFDDQFSVERPDGSNFTLKIRSTKLEDSAMYFCASKGGRENSPLHFGNGTRLTVT.

The chain combines TRBV28 with TRBJ2-1, with 10 bases aligning to TRBD2. The V segment lost 6 bases and the J segment 7 bases; nucleotides outside the gene matches: 6. CDR3 length equals 14 residues. CDR1 MDHEN and CDR2 SYDVKM come from the germline V gene. The CDR3 DNA sequence: TGTGCCAGCAGCGCGGCTAGCGGGAGTAATGAGCAGTTCTTC. Translating gives CASSAASGSNEQFF.

The chain's CDR3 is CAWNTGSNQPQHF. CDR3 bases: TGTGCCTGGAACACAGGGAGCAATCAGCCCCAGCATTTT. The chain couples TRBV30 to TRBJ1-5, with a tentative D call TRBD1 (6 bases). This CDR3 contains 13 residues. With 4 bases removed from V and 1 base from J, the gap between germline ends came to 8 bases. Germline-derived CDR1 and CDR2 are GTSNPN and SVGIG (reference sequence).

The V call is TRBV6-6, the J call TRBJ2-5, with TRBD2 as a possible D gene (6 bases). This CDR3 contains 13 residues. The V end lost 2 bases, the J end lost 5 bases, and 9 bases lay between the germline ends. Looked up from germline, CDR1 is MNHNY and CDR2 is SVGAGI (reference sequence). The CDR3 sequence: CASSYRLAETQYF. CDR3 nucleotides: TGTGCCAGCAGTTACAGGCTAGCGGAGACCCAGTACTTC.

At least ten counts were recorded for this clone. The chain combines TRBV28 with TRBJ2-7; TRBD2 might be the D (6 bases). The CDR3 covers 16 residues. The V gene lost 4 bases and the J gene lost 3 bases, with 19 bases spanning the gap. The germline CDR1 and CDR2 sequences are MDHEN and SYDVKM. The DNA for the CDR3 is TGTGCCAGCAGTTCGTTCGGGGGACGGGGAGGCTACGAGCAGTACTTC. Its translation is CASSSFGGRGGYEQYF.

This sequence joins TRBV6-6 and TRBJ2-7; D ambiguous. Trimming cost V 3 bases and J 4 bases, with 10 bases left between them. Germline V gene lookup returns CDR1 MNHNY and CDR2 SVGAGI (reference sequence). The CDR3 has 13 amino acids. CDR3 region: CASSYGSGYEQYF. The CDR3 DNA sequence: TGTGCCAGCAGTTATGGTTCCGGGTACGAGCAGTACTTC.

The CDR3 protein is CASSPLENYGYTF. The DNA for the CDR3 is TGTGCCAGCAGCCCCTTAGAAAACTATGGCTACACCTTC. The V and J genes are TRBV12-3 or TRBV12-4 and TRBJ1-2; no reliable D call. V lost 6 bases and J lost 2, with 10 bases in between. The CDR3 runs to 13 residues.

This CDR3 reads CASSELRVTGNTIYF. CDR3 in DNA: TGTGCCAGCAGTGAATTGAGGGTAACTGGAAACACCATATATTTT. The rearrangement uses TRBV6-1 and TRBJ1-3; D gene unclear. The CDR3 is 15 residues long. Deletions cut 2 bases from V and 2 bases from J, with 10 bases between. Per the germline V gene, CDR1 is MNHNS and CDR2 is SASEGT.

CDR3 sequence (DNA): TGTGCCAGCAGCGTAGGTCTCAGGGTCGTCGGGAGTGAAAAACTGTTTTTT. Translation gives CASSVGLRVVGSEKLFF. V and J are TRBV9 and TRBJ1-4, with D perhaps matching TRBD1 (5 bases). CDR1 and CDR2 (germline): SGDLS, YYNGEE. The CDR3 has 17 residues. Trimming took off 0 bases at V and 7 bases at J, with 19 bases between the two ends. The whole variable domain, filled in from reference TRBV9 and TRBJ1-4, reads DSGVTQTPKHLITATGQRVTLRCSPRSGDLSVYWYQQSLDQGLQFLIQYYNGEERAKGNILERFSAQQFPDLHSELNLSSLELGDSALYFCASSVGLRVVGSEKLFFGSGTQLSVL.

V usage is TRBV12-3 or TRBV12-4 and J usage is TRBJ2-2; tentative D call: TRBD2 (5 bases). The germline V and J ends were trimmed by 6 bases and 4 bases, with 6 bases remaining between them. This CDR3 is built from 12 residues. CDR3 DNA: TGTGCCAGCAGCCGGGGCACCGGGGAGCTGTTTTTT. This codes for CASSRGTGELFF.

The chain joins TRBV7-9 to TRBJ2-7; 10 bases align to TRBD1. CDR3 length equals 18 residues. Germline-derived CDR1 and CDR2 are SEHNR and FQNEAQ (reference sequence). The J segment lost 0 bases and the V segment lost 5 bases, leaving 13 bases of the junction unmatched. Written as DNA, the CDR3 is TGTGCCAGCAGCCCTTCTGCCGGGACAGGGGAAAGCTCCTACGAGCAGTACTTC. Amino acid sequence: CASSPSAGTGESSYEQYF.

This clone has a handful of counts. The J gene is TRBJ2-7, the V gene TRBV7-2; D unclear. The CDR3 spans 13 residues. Per the germline V gene, CDR1 is SGHTA and CDR2 is FQGNSA. V was trimmed by 4 bases and J by 3 bases, leaving 10 bases between them. The CDR3 reads CASSSPPLYEQYF. The DNA of the CDR3 is TGTGCCAGCAGCTCCCCTCCCCTCTACGAGCAGTACTTC.

The genes are TRBV28 and TRBJ2-7; D unresolved. The germline V and J ends were trimmed by 6 bases and 2 bases, with 5 bases remaining between them. Per the germline V gene, CDR1 is MDHEN and CDR2 is SYDVKM. The CDR3 covers 11 residues. The chain's CDR3 is CASSHTYEQYF. The CDR3 DNA reads as TGTGCCAGCAGCCACACCTACGAGCAGTACTTC.

The chain carries TRBV5-1 and TRBJ1-3; possible D gene TRBD1, 6 bases. Per the germline V gene, CDR1 is SGHRS and CDR2 is YFSETQ. V was shortened by 4 bases and J by 0 bases, with 14 bases between the two germline ends. The CDR3 has 16 residues. DNA of the CDR3: TGCGCCAGCAGCCTCGGGGACACCGTCTCTGGAAACACCATATATTTT. This sequence encodes CASSLGDTVSGNTIYF.

V and J are TRBV7-2 and TRBJ1-6; D might be TRBD1 (5 bases). Germline CDR1 SGHTA, CDR2 FQGNSA. The CDR3 loop spans 15 amino acids. Trimming removed 8 bases from V and 1 base from J, with 12 bases in between. CDR3 residues: CASRPRGSYNSPLHF. Written as DNA, the CDR3 is TGTGCCAGCCGGCCAAGGGGATCCTATAATTCACCCCTCCACTTT.

The chain joins TRBV7-2 to TRBJ1-1, with D unresolved. The CDR3 is 14 residues long. Germline values: CDR1 SGHTA, CDR2 FQGNSA. V was pared by 1 base and J by 4 bases, with 10 bases between. CDR3 in DNA: TGTGCCAGCAGCTTAGAGCTCGTATCCACTGAAGCTTTCTTT. It specifies CASSLELVSTEAFF.

This clone was seen only a few times. The chain couples TRBV19 to TRBJ1-1, with TRBD1 as a possible D gene (5 bases). There are 13 residues in the CDR3. Germline V gives CDR1 LNHDA, CDR2 SQIVND (reference sequence). With 4 bases removed from V and 3 bases from J, the gap between germline ends came to 9 bases. The CDR3 loop reads CASSSGGDTEAFF. CDR3 DNA sequence: TGTGCCAGTAGTAGTGGGGGGGACACTGAAGCTTTCTTT.

The chain couples TRBV3-1 (or the pseudogene TRBV3-2) to TRBJ2-7, with TRBD1 as a possible D gene (5 bases). The CDR3 is 15 amino acids. V shed 1 base and J shed 2 bases, with 12 bases lying between them. CDR1 and CDR2 (germline): LGHDT, YNNKEL (reference sequence). In DNA, the CDR3 is TGTGCCAGCAGCCAAGGGGGTGGGGCCCCCTACGAGCAGTACTTC. As protein: CASSQGGGAPYEQYF.